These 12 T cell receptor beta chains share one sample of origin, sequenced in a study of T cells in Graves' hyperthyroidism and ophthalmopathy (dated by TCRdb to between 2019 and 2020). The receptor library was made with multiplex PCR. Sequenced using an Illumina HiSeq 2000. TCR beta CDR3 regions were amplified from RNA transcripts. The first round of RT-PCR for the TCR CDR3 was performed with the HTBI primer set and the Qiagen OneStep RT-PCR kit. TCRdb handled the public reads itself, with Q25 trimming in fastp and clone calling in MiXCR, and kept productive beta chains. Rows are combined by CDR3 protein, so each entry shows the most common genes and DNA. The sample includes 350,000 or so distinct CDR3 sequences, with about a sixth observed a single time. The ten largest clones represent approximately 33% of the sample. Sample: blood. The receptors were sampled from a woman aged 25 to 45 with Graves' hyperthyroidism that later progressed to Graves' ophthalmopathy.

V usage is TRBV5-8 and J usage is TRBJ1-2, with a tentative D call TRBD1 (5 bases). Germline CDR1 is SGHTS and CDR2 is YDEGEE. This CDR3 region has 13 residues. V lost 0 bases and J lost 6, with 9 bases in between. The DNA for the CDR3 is TGTGCCAGCAGCTTGGCGGGGGACGATGGCTACACCTTC. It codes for CASSLAGDDGYTF.

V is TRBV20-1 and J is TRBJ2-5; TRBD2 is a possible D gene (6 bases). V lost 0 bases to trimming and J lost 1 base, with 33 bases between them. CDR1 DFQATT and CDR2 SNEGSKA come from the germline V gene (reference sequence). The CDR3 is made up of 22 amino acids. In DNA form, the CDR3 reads TGCAGTGCTAGAGACGGTTTATCATTCTCGTGGGGGGACGGGGGACCCCAAGAGACCCAGTACTTC. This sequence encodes CSARDGLSFSWGDGGPQETQYF.

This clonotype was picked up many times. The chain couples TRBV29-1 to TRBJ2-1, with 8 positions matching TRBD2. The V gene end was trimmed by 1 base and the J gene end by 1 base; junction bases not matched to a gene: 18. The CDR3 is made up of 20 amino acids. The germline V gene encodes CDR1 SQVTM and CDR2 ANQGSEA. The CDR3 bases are TGCAGCGTTGAAGTTTGGTCCGAAGCTAGCGGGTTTTGGTCCTACAATGAGCAGTTCTTC. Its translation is CSVEVWSEASGFWSYNEQFF.

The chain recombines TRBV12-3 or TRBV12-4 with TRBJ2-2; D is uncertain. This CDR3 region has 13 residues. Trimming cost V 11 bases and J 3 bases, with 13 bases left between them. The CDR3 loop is CASHTLYTGELFF. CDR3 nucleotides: TGTGCCTCACACACTCTATACACCGGGGAGCTGTTTTTT.

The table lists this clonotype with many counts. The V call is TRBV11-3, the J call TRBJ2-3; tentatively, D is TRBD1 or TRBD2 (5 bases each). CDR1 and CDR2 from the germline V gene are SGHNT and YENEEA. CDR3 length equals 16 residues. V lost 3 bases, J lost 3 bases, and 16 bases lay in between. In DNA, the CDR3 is TGTGCCAGCAGCTTCCAGGGACCTGCGAGGACAGATACGCAGTATTTT. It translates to CASSFQGPARTDTQYF.

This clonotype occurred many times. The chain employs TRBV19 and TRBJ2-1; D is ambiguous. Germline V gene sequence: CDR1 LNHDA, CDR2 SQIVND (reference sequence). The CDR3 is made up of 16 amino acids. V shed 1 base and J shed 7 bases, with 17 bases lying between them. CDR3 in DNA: TGTGCCAGTAGTATAGTTTCTACCCAATTAGGGAATGAGCAGTTCTTC. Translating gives CASSIVSTQLGNEQFF.

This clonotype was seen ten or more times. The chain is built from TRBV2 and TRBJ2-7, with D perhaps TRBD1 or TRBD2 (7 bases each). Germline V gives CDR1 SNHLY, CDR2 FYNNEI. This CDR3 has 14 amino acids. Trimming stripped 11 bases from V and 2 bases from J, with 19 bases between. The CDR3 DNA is TGTGCCGCCCGAAGACAGGGAGGGACCTACGAGCAGTACTTC. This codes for CAARRQGGTYEQYF.

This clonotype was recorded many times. The CDR3 DNA reads TGTGCCACCACCGCCGGGGGGCGGAACTATGGCTACACCTTC. Protein: CATTAGGRNYGYTF. V is TRBV7-9 and J is TRBJ1-2, with TRBD1 as a possible D gene (6 bases). The length of the CDR3 is 14 residues. Germline V lookup: CDR1 SEHNR, CDR2 FQNEAQ (reference sequence). V was cut by 10 bases and J by 2 bases, with 17 bases left in between.

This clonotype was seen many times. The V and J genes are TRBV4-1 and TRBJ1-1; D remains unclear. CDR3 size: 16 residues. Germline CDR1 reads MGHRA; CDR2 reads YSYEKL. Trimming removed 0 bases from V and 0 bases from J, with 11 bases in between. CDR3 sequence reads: CASSQDSAALNTEAFF. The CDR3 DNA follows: TGCGCCAGCAGCCAAGATAGCGCAGCCCTGAACACTGAAGCTTTCTTT.

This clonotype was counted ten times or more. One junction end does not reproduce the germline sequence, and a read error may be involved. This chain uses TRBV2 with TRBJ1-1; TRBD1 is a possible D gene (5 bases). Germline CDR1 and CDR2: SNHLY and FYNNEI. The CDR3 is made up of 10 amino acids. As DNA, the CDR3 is TGTGCCAGCAGTGTCGGGGGGACTTACTTT. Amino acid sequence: CASSVGGTYF.

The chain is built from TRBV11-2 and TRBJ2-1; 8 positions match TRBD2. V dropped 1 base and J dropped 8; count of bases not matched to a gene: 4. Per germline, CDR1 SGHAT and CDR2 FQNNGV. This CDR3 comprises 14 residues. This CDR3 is CASSLVPREDEQFF. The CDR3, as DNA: TGTGCCAGCAGCTTAGTACCGCGGGAGGATGAGCAGTTCTTC.

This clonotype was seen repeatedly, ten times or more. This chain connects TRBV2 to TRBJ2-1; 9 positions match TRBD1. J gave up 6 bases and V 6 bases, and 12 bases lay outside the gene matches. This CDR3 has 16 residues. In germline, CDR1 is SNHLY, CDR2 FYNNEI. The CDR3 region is CASRGPTGGIPNEQFF. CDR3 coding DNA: TGTGCCAGCAGGGGCCCGACAGGGGGTATACCCAATGAGCAGTTCTTC.